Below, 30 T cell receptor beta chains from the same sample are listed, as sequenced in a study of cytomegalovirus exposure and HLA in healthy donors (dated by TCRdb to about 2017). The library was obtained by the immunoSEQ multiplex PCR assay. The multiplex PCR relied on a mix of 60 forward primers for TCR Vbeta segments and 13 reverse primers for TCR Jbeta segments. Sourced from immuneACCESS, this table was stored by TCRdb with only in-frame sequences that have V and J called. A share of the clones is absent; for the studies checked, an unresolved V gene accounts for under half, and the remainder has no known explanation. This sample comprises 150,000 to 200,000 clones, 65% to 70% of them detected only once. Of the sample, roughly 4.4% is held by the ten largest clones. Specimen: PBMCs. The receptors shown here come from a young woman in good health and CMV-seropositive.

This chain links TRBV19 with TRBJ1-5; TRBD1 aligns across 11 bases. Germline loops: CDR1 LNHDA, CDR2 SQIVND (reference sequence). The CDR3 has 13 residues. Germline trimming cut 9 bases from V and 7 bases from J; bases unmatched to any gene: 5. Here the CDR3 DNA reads TGTGCCAGCGGACAGGGGGCCAGCCAGCCCCAGCATTTT. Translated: CASGQGASQPQHF. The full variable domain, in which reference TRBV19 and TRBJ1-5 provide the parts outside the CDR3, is DGGITQSPKYLFRKEGQNVTLSCEQNLNHDAMYWYRQDPGQGLRLIYYSQIVNDFQKGDIAEGYSVSREKKESFPLTVTSAQKNPTAFYLCASGQGASQPQHFGDGTRLSIL.

The chain's CDR3 is CASSQGDGYGYTF. DNA for the CDR3: TGTGCCAGCAGCCAGGGGGATGGCTATGGCTACACCTTC. The rearrangement links TRBV7-9 to TRBJ1-2, with TRBD1 matching over 7 bases. V gave up 5 bases and J gave up 4 bases; unmatched junction bases: 4. CDR3 length: 13 amino acids. In germline, CDR1 is SEHNR, CDR2 FQNEAQ (reference sequence).

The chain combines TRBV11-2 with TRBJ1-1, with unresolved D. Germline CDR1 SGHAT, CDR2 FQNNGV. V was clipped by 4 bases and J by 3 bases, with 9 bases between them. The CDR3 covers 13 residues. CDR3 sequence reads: CASSSVAHTEAFF. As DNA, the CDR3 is TGTGCCAGCAGCTCTGTAGCGCACACTGAAGCTTTCTTT.

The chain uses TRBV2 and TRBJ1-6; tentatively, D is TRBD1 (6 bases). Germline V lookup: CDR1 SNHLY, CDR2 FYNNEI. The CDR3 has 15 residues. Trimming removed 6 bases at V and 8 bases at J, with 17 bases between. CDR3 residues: CASSLGQLGDSPLHF. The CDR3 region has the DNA TGTGCCAGCAGCCTCGGACAGCTAGGGGATTCACCCCTCCACTTT.

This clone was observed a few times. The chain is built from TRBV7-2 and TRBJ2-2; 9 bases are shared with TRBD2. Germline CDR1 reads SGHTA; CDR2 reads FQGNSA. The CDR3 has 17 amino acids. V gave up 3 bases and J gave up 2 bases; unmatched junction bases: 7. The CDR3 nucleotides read TGTGCCAGCAGCTTTGACCCTAGCGGGGTTAACACCGGGGAGCTGTTTTTT. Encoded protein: CASSFDPSGVNTGELFF. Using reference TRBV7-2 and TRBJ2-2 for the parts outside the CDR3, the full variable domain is GAGVSQSPSNKVTEKGKDVELRCDPISGHTALYWYRQSLGQGLEFLIYFQGNSAPDKSGLPSDRFSAERTGGSVSTLTIQRTQQEDSAVYLCASSFDPSGVNTGELFFGEGSRLTVL.

The CDR3 spells CASRTATSYNEQFF. CDR3 bases: TGTGCCAGTAGGACAGCCACATCCTACAATGAGCAGTTCTTC. The chain is built from TRBV28 and TRBJ2-1; a weak D match, TRBD1 (6 bases). Germline V CDR1 and CDR2: MDHEN, SYDVKM. Trimming removed 9 bases from V and 1 base from J, with 13 bases in between. This CDR3 comprises 14 residues.

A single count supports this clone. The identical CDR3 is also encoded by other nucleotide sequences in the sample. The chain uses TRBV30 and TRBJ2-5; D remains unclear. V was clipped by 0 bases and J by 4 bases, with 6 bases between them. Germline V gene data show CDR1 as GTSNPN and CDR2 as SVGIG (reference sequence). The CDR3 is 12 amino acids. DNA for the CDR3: TGTGCCTGGAGTGTACGAGGAGAGACCCAGTACTTC. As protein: CAWSVRGETQYF.

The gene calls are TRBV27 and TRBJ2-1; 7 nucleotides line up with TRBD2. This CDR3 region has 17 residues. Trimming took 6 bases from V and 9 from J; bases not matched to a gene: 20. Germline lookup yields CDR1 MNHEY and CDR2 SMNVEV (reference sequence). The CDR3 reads CASREGGSEAYGAEQFF. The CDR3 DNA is TGTGCCAGCAGGGAGGGCGGGAGTGAGGCCTATGGGGCTGAGCAGTTCTTC.

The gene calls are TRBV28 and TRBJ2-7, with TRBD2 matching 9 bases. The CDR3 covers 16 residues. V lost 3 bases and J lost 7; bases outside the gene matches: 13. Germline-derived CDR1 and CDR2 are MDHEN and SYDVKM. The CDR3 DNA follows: TGTGCCAGCAGTTTGGGAGGCGGCGGGAGGGCCGTTGAGCAGTACTTC. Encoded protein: CASSLGGGGRAVEQYF. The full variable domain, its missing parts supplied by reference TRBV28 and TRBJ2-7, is DVKVTQSSRYLVKRTGEKVFLECVQDMDHENMFWYRQDPGLGLRLIYFSYDVKMKEKGDIPEGYSVSREKKERFSLILESASTNQTSMYLCASSLGGGGRAVEQYFGPGTRLTVT.

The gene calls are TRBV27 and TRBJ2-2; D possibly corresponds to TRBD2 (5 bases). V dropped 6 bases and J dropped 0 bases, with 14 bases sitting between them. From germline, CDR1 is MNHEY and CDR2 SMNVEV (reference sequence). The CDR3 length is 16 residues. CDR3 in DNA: TGTGCCAGCAGCCGGGGTCCACCAACGAACACCGGGGAGCTGTTTTTT. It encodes CASSRGPPTNTGELFF.

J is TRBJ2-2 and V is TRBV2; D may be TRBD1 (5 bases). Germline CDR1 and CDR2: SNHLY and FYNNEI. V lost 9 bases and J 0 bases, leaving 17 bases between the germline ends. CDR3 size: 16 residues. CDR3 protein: CASKNPTASNTGELFF. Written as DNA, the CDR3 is TGTGCCAGTAAGAACCCGACAGCTTCGAACACCGGGGAGCTGTTTTTT.

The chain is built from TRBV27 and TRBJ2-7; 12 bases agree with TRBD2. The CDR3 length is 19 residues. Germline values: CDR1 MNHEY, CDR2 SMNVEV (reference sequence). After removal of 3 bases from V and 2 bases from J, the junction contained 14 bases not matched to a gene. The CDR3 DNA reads TGTGCCAGCAGTTTTGAATCGACTAGCGGGAGTTATCGTACCTACGAGCAGTACTTC. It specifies CASSFESTSGSYRTYEQYF.

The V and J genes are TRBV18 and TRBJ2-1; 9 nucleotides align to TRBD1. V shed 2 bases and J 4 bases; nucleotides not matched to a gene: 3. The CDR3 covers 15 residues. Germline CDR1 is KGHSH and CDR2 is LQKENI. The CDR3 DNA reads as TGTGCCAGCTCACCAACGGGACAGGGATACAATGAGCAGTTCTTC. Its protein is CASSPTGQGYNEQFF.

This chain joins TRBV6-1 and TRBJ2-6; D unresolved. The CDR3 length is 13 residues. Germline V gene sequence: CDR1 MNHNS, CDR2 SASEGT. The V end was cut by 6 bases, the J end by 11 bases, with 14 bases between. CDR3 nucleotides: TGTGCCAGCAGCGATTGGCAACGTTACGTCCTGACTTTC. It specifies CASSDWQRYVLTF.

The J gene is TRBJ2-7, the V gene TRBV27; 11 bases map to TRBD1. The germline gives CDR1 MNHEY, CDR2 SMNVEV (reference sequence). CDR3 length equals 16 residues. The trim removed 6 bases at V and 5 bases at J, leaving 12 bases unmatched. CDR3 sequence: CASRLLPLGQGDEQYF. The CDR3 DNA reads TGTGCCAGCAGGCTCCTCCCGCTGGGACAGGGGGACGAGCAGTACTTC.

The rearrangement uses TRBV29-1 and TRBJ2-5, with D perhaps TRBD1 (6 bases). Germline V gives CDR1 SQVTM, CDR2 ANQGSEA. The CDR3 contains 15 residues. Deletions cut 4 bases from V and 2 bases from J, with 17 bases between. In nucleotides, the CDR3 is TGCAGCGTTGGGGGACAAATACACTTTCAAGAGACCCAGTACTTC. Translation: CSVGGQIHFQETQYF. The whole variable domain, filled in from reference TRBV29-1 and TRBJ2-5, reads SAVISQKPSRDICQRGTSLTIQCQVDSQVTMMFWYRQQPGQSLTLIATANQGSEATYESGFVIDKFPISRPNLTFSTLTVSNMSPEDSSIYLCSVGGQIHFQETQYFGPGTRLLVL.

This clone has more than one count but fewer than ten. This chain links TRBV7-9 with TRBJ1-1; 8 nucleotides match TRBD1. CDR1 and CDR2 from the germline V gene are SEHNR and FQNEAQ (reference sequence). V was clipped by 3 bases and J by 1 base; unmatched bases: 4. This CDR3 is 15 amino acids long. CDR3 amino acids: CASSFAGTGNTEAFF. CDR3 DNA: TGTGCCAGCAGCTTCGCCGGGACAGGGAACACTGAAGCTTTCTTT.

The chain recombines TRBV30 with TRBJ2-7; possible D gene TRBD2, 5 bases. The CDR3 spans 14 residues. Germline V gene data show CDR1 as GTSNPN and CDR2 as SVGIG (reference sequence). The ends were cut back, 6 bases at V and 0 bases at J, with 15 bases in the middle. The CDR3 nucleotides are TGTGCCTGCAGACTACTCCAGCACTCCTACGAGCAGTACTTC. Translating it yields CACRLLQHSYEQYF.

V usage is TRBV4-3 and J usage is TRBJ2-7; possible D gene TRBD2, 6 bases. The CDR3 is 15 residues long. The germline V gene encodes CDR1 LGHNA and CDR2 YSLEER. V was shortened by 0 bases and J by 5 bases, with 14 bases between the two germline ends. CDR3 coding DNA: TGCGCCAGCAGCCAAGATCCGGCGGGATATGACGAGCAGTACTTC. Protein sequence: CASSQDPAGYDEQYF.

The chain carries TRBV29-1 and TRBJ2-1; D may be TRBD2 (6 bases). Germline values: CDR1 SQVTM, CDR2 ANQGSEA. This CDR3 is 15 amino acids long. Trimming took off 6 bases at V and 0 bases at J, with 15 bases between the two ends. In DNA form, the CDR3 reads TGCAGCGTCGACGGACTAACCAGCTCCTACAATGAGCAGTTCTTC. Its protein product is CSVDGLTSSYNEQFF.

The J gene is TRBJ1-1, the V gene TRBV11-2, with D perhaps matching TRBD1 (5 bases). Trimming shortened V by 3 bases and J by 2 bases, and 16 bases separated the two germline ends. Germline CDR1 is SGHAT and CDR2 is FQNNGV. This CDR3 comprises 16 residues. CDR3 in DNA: TGTGCCAGCAGCTTTACCCGAGACAGAAGAAACACTGAAGCTTTCTTT. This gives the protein CASSFTRDRRNTEAFF. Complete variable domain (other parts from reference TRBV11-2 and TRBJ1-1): EAGVAQSPRYKIIEKRQSVAFWCNPISGHATLYWYQQILGQGPKLLIQFQNNGVVDDSQLPKDRFSAERLKGVDSTLKIQPAKLEDSAVYLCASSFTRDRRNTEAFFGQGTRLTVV.

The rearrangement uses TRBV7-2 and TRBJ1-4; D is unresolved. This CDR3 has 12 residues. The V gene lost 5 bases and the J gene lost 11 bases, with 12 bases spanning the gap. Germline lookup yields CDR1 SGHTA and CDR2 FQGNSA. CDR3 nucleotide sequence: TGTGCCAGCAGCCCTTCCGGTACGAAACTGTTTTTT. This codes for CASSPSGTKLFF.

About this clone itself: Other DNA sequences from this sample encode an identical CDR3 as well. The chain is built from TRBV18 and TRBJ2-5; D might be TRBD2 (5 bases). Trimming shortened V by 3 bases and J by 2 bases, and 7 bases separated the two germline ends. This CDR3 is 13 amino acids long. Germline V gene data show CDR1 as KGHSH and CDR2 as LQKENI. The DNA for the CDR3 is TGTGCCAGCTCACCGGGAGTGCAAGAGACCCAGTACTTC. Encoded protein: CASSPGVQETQYF.

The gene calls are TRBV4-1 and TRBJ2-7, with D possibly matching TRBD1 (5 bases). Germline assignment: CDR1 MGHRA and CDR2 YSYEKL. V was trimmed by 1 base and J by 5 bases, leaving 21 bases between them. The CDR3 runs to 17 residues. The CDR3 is CASSQGLGRQFLNEQYF. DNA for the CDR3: TGCGCCAGCAGCCAAGGCCTCGGTCGACAGTTCCTGAACGAGCAGTACTTC.

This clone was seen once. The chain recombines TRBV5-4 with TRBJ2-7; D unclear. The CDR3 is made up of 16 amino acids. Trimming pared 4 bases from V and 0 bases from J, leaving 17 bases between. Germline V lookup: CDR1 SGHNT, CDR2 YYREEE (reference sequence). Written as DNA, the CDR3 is TGTGCCAGCAGCCCGCAGGTCCATGGGCCCTCCTACGAGCAGTACTTC. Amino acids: CASSPQVHGPSYEQYF.

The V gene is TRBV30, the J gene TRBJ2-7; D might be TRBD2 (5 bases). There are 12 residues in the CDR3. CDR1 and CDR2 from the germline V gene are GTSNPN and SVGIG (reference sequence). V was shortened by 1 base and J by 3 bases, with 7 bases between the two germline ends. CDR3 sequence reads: CAWSETSYEQYF. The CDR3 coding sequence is TGTGCCTGGAGTGAAACTAGCTACGAGCAGTACTTC.

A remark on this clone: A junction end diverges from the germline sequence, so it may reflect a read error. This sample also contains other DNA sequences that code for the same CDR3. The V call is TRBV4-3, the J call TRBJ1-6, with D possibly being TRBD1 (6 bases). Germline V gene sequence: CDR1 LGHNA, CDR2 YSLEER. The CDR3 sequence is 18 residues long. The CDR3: CASSQGGQRSSYNSPLHF. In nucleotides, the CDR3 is TGCGCCAGCAGCCAAGGAGGACAGCGGAGCTCCTATAATTCCCCCCTCCACTTT.

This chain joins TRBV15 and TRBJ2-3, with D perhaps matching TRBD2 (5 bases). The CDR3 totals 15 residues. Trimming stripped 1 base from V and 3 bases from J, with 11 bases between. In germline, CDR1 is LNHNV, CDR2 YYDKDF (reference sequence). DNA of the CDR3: TGTGCCACCAGCAGAGGGGAGCGGCCTACAGATACGCAGTATTTT. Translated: CATSRGERPTDTQYF. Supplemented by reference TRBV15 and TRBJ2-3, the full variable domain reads DAMVIQNPRYQVTQFGKPVTLSCSQTLNHNVMYWYQQKSSQAPKLLFHYYDKDFNNEADTPDNFQSRRPNTSFCFLDIRSPGLGDTAMYLCATSRGERPTDTQYFGPGTRLTVL.

The CDR3 nucleotides read TGTGCCAGCAGCTTACCGGGACTATCTAGCACAGATACGCAGTATTTT. Its translation is CASSLPGLSSTDTQYF. The V and J genes are TRBV7-2 and TRBJ2-3, with 7 bases identical to TRBD2. This CDR3 comprises 16 residues. V was clipped by 2 bases and J by 0 bases; unmatched bases: 5. Germline assignment: CDR1 SGHTA and CDR2 FQGNSA.

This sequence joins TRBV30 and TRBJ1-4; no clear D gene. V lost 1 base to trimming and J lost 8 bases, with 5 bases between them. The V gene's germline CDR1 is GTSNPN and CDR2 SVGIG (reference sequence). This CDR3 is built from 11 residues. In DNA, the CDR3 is TGTGCCTGGAGTGACAGCGAAAAACTGTTTTTT. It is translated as CAWSDSEKLFF.